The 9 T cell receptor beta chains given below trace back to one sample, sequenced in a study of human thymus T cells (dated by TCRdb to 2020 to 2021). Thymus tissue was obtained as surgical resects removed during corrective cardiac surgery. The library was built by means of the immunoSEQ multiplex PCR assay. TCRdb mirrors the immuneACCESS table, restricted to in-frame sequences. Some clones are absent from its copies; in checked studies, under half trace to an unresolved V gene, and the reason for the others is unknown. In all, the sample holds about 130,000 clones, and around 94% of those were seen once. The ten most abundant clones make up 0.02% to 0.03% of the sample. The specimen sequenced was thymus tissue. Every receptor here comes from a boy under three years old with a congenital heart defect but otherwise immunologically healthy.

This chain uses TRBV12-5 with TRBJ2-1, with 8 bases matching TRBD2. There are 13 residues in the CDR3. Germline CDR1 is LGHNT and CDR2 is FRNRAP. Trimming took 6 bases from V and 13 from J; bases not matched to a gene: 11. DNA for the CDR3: TGTGCTAGTGGGTTCCACGAGCGGGGGCCTCAGTTCTTC. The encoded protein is CASGFHERGPQFF. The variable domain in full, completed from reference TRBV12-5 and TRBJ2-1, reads DARVTQTPRHKVTEMGQEVTMRCQPILGHNTVFWYRQTMMQGLELLAYFRNRAPLDDSGMPKDRFSAEMPDATLATLKIQPSEPRDSAVYFCASGFHERGPQFFGPGTRLTVL.

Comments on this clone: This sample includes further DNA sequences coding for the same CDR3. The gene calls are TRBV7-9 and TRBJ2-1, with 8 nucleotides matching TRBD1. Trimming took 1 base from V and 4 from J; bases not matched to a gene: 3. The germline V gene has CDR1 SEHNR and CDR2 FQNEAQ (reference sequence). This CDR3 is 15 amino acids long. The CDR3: CASSLGQGPYNEQFF. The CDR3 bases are TGTGCCAGCAGCTTAGGACAGGGGCCTTACAATGAGCAGTTCTTC.

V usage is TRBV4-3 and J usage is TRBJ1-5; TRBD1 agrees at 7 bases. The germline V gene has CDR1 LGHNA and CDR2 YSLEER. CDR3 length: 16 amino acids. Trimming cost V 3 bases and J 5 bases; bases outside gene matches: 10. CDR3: CASSQDRLTEDQPQHF. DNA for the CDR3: TGCGCCAGCAGCCAGGACAGGCTCACGGAGGATCAGCCCCAGCATTTT.

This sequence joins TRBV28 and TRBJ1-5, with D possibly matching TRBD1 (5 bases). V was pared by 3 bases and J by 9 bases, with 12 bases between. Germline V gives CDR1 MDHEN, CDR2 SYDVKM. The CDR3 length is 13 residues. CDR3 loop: CASSLSGRAPQHF. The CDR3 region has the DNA TGTGCCAGCAGTTTGAGCGGCAGGGCGCCCCAGCATTTT.

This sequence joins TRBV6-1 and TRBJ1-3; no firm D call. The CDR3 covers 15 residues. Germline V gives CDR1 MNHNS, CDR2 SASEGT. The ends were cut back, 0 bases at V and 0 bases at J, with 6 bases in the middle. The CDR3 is CASSEARSSGNTIYF. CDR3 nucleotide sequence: TGTGCCAGCAGTGAAGCGAGAAGCTCTGGAAACACCATATATTTT.

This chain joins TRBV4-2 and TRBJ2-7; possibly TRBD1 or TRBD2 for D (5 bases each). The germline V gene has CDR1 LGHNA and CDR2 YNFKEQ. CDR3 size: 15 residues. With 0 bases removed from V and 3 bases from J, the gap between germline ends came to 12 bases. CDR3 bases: TGTGCCAGCAGCCAAGAAGAGGGGATCAACTACGAGCAGTACTTC. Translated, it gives CASSQEEGINYEQYF.

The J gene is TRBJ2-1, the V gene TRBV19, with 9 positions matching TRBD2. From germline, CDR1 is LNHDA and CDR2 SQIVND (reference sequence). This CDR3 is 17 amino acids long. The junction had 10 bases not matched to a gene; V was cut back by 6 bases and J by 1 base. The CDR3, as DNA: TGTGCCAGTAGGGTCGCGGGGGGGCCCTTTTCCTACAATGAGCAGTTCTTC. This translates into CASRVAGGPFSYNEQFF.

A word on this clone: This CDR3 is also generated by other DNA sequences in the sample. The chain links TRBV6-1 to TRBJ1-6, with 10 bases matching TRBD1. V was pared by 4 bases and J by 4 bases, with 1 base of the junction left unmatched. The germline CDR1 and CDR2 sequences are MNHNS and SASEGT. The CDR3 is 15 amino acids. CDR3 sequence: CASSGTGGYNSPLHF. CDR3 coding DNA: TGTGCCAGCAGTGGGACAGGGGGGTATAATTCACCCCTCCACTTT.

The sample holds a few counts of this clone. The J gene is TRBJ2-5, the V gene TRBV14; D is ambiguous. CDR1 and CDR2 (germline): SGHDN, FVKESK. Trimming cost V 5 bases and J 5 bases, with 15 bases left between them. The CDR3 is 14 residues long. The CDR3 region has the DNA TGTGCCAGCAGCTCATCGTACGGAGAGGAGACCCAGTACTTC. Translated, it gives CASSSSYGEETQYF.